This T cell receptor (beta chain) is from a study of OX40 agonist ivuxolimab in advanced cancers. Using immunoSEQ multiplex PCR, the repertoire was profiled, and TCRdb retains in-frame clones only, with some absent. The sample lists about 82,000 clones, 85% to 90% seen once, with 7.4% in the top ten. Patients were excluded for autoimmune disease history or systemic immunosuppression. The V gene end was trimmed by 3 bases and the J gene end by 4 bases; junction bases not matched to a gene: 4. The CDR3 consists of 15 residues. Germline CDR1 and CDR2: SGHNT and YYREEE (reference sequence). The sequence came from an adult with an advanced solid tumor such as melanoma, head and neck, liver or kidney cancer. This chain uses TRBV5-4 with TRBJ2-5; 12 nucleotides agree with TRBD2. Here the sequenced sample was CD4+ or CD8+ T cells sorted from blood, taken in a trial of the OX40 agonist ivuxolimab. The CDR3 protein is CASSSRLAGAETQYF. CDR3 coding DNA: TGTGCCAGCAGCTCTAGACTAGCGGGAGCAGAGACCCAGTACTTC.